A single sample gave rise to the 29 T cell receptor beta chains below, sequenced in a study of OX40 agonist ivuxolimab in advanced cancers. Sequencing used immunoSEQ multiplex PCR; TCRdb keeps in-frame clones, though not all of them. The data hold 20,000 or so clones, with about 84% observed a single time. The sequences come from CD4+ or CD8+ T cells sorted from blood, collected in a trial of the OX40 agonist ivuxolimab. These receptors all come from an adult with an advanced solid tumor such as melanoma, head and neck, liver or kidney cancer.

The CDR3 sequence is CASSLIVNYEQYF. The CDR3 nucleotides read TGTGCCAGCAGCTTAATCGTCAACTACGAGCAGTACTTC. The chain couples TRBV7-9 to TRBJ2-7; D ambiguous. The CDR3 is made up of 13 amino acids. Germline-derived CDR1 and CDR2 are SEHNR and FQNEAQ (reference sequence). V was cut by 2 bases and J by 3 bases, with 8 bases left in between. The variable domain in full, with the rest retrieved from reference TRBV7-9 and TRBJ2-7, is DTGVSQNPRHKITKRGQNVTFRCDPISEHNRLYWYRQTLGQGPEFLTYFQNEAQLEKSRLLSDRFSAERPKGSFSTLEIQRTEQGDSAMYLCASSLIVNYEQYFGPGTRLTVT.

The V gene is TRBV25-1, the J gene TRBJ1-2, with no clear D. Germline CDR1 reads MGHDK; CDR2 reads SYGVNS. There are 12 residues in the CDR3. Trimming took 6 bases from V and 3 from J, leaving 8 bases between them. CDR3: CASSPNDYGYTF. The CDR3 DNA reads TGTGCCAGCAGCCCAAATGACTATGGCTACACCTTC.

The J gene is TRBJ1-3, the V gene TRBV29-1; D ambiguous. Germline V gene sequence: CDR1 SQVTM, CDR2 ANQGSEA. CDR3 length equals 12 residues. Trimming stripped 3 bases from V and 2 bases from J, with 5 bases between. CDR3 sequence reads: CSVEGTGNTIYF. The CDR3 nucleotides read TGCAGCGTTGAGGGGACTGGAAACACCATATATTTT.

The chain's CDR3 is CASSEVGGAPGKLFF. The CDR3, as DNA: TGTGCCAGCAGCGAAGTAGGGGGGGCACCTGGTAAACTGTTTTTT. The genes are TRBV14 and TRBJ1-4; TRBD1 might be the D (6 bases). CDR1 is SGHDN and CDR2 is FVKESK in the germline V gene. Trimming cost V 5 bases and J 11 bases, with 21 bases left between them. This CDR3 contains 15 residues.

The V call is TRBV19, the J call TRBJ2-2, with D unresolved. V shed 1 base and J shed 6 bases, with 9 bases lying between them. The CDR3 runs to 14 residues. Germline V lookup: CDR1 LNHDA, CDR2 SQIVND (reference sequence). The CDR3 loop is CASSIAGVAGELFF. CDR3 DNA sequence: TGTGCCAGTAGTATAGCTGGGGTCGCCGGGGAGCTGTTTTTT.

This chain uses TRBV7-2 with TRBJ2-7; 8 bases are a match to TRBD2. J was trimmed by 0 bases and V by 4 bases; bases with no gene match: 11. CDR1 SGHTA and CDR2 FQGNSA come from the germline V gene. CDR3 length: 17 residues. The CDR3 DNA sequence: TGTGCCAGCAGCTCTGGCACTAGCGGACTTATCTCCTACGAGCAGTACTTC. Its translation is CASSSGTSGLISYEQYF.

This clone appeared a few times. The CDR3 protein is CASHTPGTGELFF. The CDR3 DNA sequence: TGTGCCAGTCATACCCCTGGCACCGGGGAGCTGTTTTTT. This chain uses TRBV6-5 with TRBJ2-2; D uncertain. The germline gives CDR1 MNHEY, CDR2 SVGAGI. V was clipped by 9 bases and J by 4 bases, with 12 bases between them. This CDR3 comprises 13 residues.

Only a few counts were recorded for this clone. The chain uses TRBV10-3 and TRBJ1-5; weak D call: TRBD1 (6 bases). The CDR3 sequence is 14 residues long. Germline values: CDR1 ENHRY, CDR2 SYGVKD. Deletions cut 4 bases from V and 0 bases from J, with 7 bases between. DNA for the CDR3: TGTGCCATCAGTGGGACAGATAGCAATCAGCCCCAGCATTTT. Translation gives CAISGTDSNQPQHF.

CDR3 sequence (DNA): TGTGCCAGCAGACCTCCCGCGGGACAGAAACACTCCTACGAGCAGTACTTC. Its translation: CASRPPAGQKHSYEQYF. J is TRBJ2-7 and V is TRBV9, with D perhaps TRBD1 (7 bases). Germline V gene sequence: CDR1 SGDLS, CDR2 YYNGEE. The CDR3 totals 17 residues. V shed 5 bases and J shed 0 bases, with 21 bases lying between them. The full variable domain, with the rest looked up from reference TRBV9 and TRBJ2-7, is DSGVTQTPKHLITATGQRVTLRCSPRSGDLSVYWYQQSLDQGLQFLIQYYNGEERAKGNILERFSAQQFPDLHSELNLSSLELGDSALYFCASRPPAGQKHSYEQYFGPGTRLTVT.

This clone was picked up a small number of times. This chain links TRBV6-5 with TRBJ1-2; D may be TRBD1 (6 bases). Germline loops: CDR1 MNHEY, CDR2 SVGAGI. The CDR3 is made up of 15 amino acids. Trimming left V 1 base short and J 2 bases short, with 11 bases between. DNA of the CDR3: TGTGCCAGCAGTTACTTTGGGGGCTCGAACTATGGCTACACCTTC. Translated, it gives CASSYFGGSNYGYTF.

J is TRBJ2-3 and V is TRBV6-5; D remains unclear. CDR1 and CDR2 (germline): MNHEY, SVGAGI. The CDR3 has 14 residues. V was trimmed by 4 bases and J by 0 bases, leaving 8 bases between them. Here the CDR3 reads CASSSPDSTDTQYF. CDR3 in DNA: TGTGCCAGCAGTTCCCCGGACAGCACAGATACGCAGTATTTT.

This clone was observed a handful of times. The CDR3 reads CASSLEVQGTVNTEAFF. As DNA, the CDR3 is TGTGCCAGCAGCTTAGAAGTCCAGGGCACAGTGAACACTGAAGCTTTCTTT. The gene calls are TRBV7-8 and TRBJ1-1; D is perhaps TRBD1 (5 bases). Germline V lookup: CDR1 SGHVS, CDR2 FQNEAQ. V was shortened by 1 base and J by 0 bases, with 15 bases between the two germline ends. The CDR3 is 17 residues long.

The V gene is TRBV7-9, the J gene TRBJ2-1; D could derive from TRBD1 or TRBD2 (5 bases each). Germline CDR1 SEHNR, CDR2 FQNEAQ (reference sequence). V lost 6 bases and J 14 bases, leaving 17 bases between the germline ends. This CDR3 region has 12 residues. The CDR3 region has the DNA TGTGCCAGCAGACTCACTGGGACCCGGGAGTTCTTC. Translation: CASRLTGTREFF.

The chain uses TRBV5-5 and TRBJ2-5, with a weak D call TRBD1 (5 bases). The V gene lost 4 bases and the J gene lost 3 bases, with 13 bases spanning the gap. The CDR3 runs to 14 residues. In germline, CDR1 is SGHKS, CDR2 YYEKEE (reference sequence). In nucleotides, the CDR3 is TGTGCCAGCAGCCCCACAGGTACAGAAGAGACCCAGTACTTC. Translated: CASSPTGTEETQYF. The entire variable domain, with the rest obtained from reference TRBV5-5 and TRBJ2-5, is as follows: DAGVTQSPTHLIKTRGQQVTLRCSPISGHKSVSWYQQVLGQGPQFIFQYYEKEERGRGNFPDRFSARQFPNYSSELNVNALLLGDSALYLCASSPTGTEETQYFGPGTRLLVL.

V is TRBV7-8 and J is TRBJ2-7; possibly TRBD1 for D (5 bases). With 0 bases removed from V and 1 base from J, the gap between germline ends came to 7 bases. The CDR3 runs to 14 residues. Germline CDR1 is SGHVS and CDR2 is FQNEAQ. CDR3 bases: TGTGCCAGCAGCTTAGCGGGGCCATCCTACGAGCAGTACTTC. Its protein is CASSLAGPSYEQYF.

V gene TRBV5-5 combines with J gene TRBJ2-5; TRBD2 aligns across 9 bases. Trimming cost V 0 bases and J 5 bases; bases outside gene matches: 5. This CDR3 is 15 amino acids long. Germline loops: CDR1 SGHKS, CDR2 YYEKEE (reference sequence). This CDR3 reads CASSLEAGGGETQYF. The CDR3 bases are TGTGCCAGCAGCTTGGAAGCGGGGGGCGGGGAGACCCAGTACTTC.

V gene TRBV11-1 combines with J gene TRBJ1-1; no clear D gene. V lost 4 bases and J 3 bases, leaving 12 bases between the germline ends. This CDR3 has 14 amino acids. Germline V gene data show CDR1 as SGHAT and CDR2 as FQDESV (reference sequence). CDR3 nucleotide sequence: TGTGCCAGCAGCTCCCGACCCCGCGACACTGAAGCTTTCTTT. Translation gives CASSSRPRDTEAFF. The whole variable domain, filled in from reference TRBV11-1 and TRBJ1-1, reads EAEVAQSPRYKITEKSQAVAFWCDPISGHATLYWYRQILGQGPELLVQFQDESVVDDSQLPKDRFSAERLKGVDSTLKIQPAELGDSAMYLCASSSRPRDTEAFFGQGTRLTVV.

This clone was detected only a few times. The CDR3: CSAETTGELFF. The DNA of the CDR3 is TGCAGTGCGGAAACCACCGGGGAGCTGTTTTTT. The chain employs TRBV20-1 and TRBJ2-2; D is unclear. Germline V gene lookup returns CDR1 DFQATT and CDR2 SNEGSKA (reference sequence). Trimming took off 6 bases at V and 4 bases at J, with 6 bases between the two ends. The CDR3 length is 11 residues.

The V call is TRBV10-2, the J call TRBJ2-7, with D possibly TRBD2 on 7 matching bases. The CDR3 extends over 15 amino acids. Trimming took 3 bases from V and 4 from J, leaving 16 bases between them. Germline V gene lookup returns CDR1 WSHSY and CDR2 SAAADI. CDR3 bases: TGCGCCAGCAGTGATTCCGCGGGGGCGGGATACGAGCAGTACTTC. Translating gives CASSDSAGAGYEQYF.

This sequence joins TRBV6-1 and TRBJ2-3, with D maybe TRBD1 (5 bases). Germline CDR1 is MNHNS and CDR2 is SASEGT. The CDR3 sequence is 16 residues long. Trimming shortened V by 1 base and J by 2 bases, and 13 bases separated the two germline ends. The CDR3, as DNA: TGTGCCAGCAGTGAAGAGGGGCTGGAACTCACAGATACGCAGTATTTT. It codes for CASSEEGLELTDTQYF.

As regards this clone: One end of the junction is discordant with germline, which a read error may explain. V usage is TRBV7-9 and J usage is TRBJ2-2; TRBD2 might be the D (5 bases). This CDR3 spans 14 amino acids. CDR1 and CDR2 (germline): SEHNR, FQNEAQ (reference sequence). The CDR3 region has the DNA TGTGCCAGCAGCGCTCATCCGAACACCGGGGAGTTGTTTTTT. This gives the protein CASSAHPNTGELFF.

This clone was recorded only once. The rearrangement links TRBV5-6 to TRBJ2-7; 8 bases are shared with TRBD2. The trim removed 4 bases at V and 4 bases at J, leaving 10 bases unmatched. CDR1 and CDR2 from the germline V gene are SGHDT and YYEEEE. The CDR3 consists of 15 residues. The CDR3 bases are TGTGCCAGCAGCGAACCGGGACTAGTGGCATACGAGCAGTACTTC. Translation gives CASSEPGLVAYEQYF.

This clone has a single count. The chain joins TRBV27 to TRBJ1-6, with a possible D match to TRBD1 (5 bases). The germline gives CDR1 MNHEY, CDR2 SMNVEV (reference sequence). This CDR3 region has 16 residues. Between the trimmed V and J ends, which lost 3 bases and 3 bases, there was a span of 12 bases. As DNA, the CDR3 is TGTGCCAGCAGTTTTGGGGGGGGGATCTATAATTCACCCCTCCACTTT. Residues: CASSFGGGIYNSPLHF.

The CDR3: CASSSSGGEYNEQFF. CDR3 nucleotides: TGTGCCAGCAGTTCTAGCGGGGGGGAATACAATGAGCAGTTCTTC. J is TRBJ2-1 and V is TRBV2; 12 positions agree with TRBD2. The CDR3 runs 15 residues. In germline, CDR1 is SNHLY, CDR2 FYNNEI. V lost 5 bases and J lost 4; bases outside the gene matches: 3.

The rearrangement links TRBV29-1 to TRBJ2-5; 10 bases are a match to TRBD1. This CDR3 region has 15 residues. From germline, CDR1 is SQVTM and CDR2 ANQGSEA. The J segment lost 5 bases and the V segment lost 0 bases, leaving 6 bases of the junction unmatched. This CDR3 reads CSVEDPGQGWETQYF. The CDR3 DNA reads as TGCAGCGTTGAAGATCCGGGACAGGGGTGGGAGACCCAGTACTTC.

The chain couples TRBV7-9 to TRBJ2-7; D unclear. Trimming removed 2 bases from V and 6 bases from J, with 17 bases in between. The CDR3 runs 15 residues. Germline loops: CDR1 SEHNR, CDR2 FQNEAQ (reference sequence). The CDR3 sequence is CASSLPGPAGAEQYF. CDR3 bases: TGTGCCAGCAGCTTACCGGGCCCCGCAGGCGCCGAGCAGTACTTC.

This chain connects TRBV2 to TRBJ2-7, with D uncertain. V gave up 4 bases and J gave up 0 bases, with 10 bases separating them. The CDR3 is 14 amino acids. In germline, CDR1 is SNHLY, CDR2 FYNNEI. CDR3: CASSGVRSSYEQYF. DNA of the CDR3: TGTGCCAGCAGTGGTGTCAGGAGCTCCTACGAGCAGTACTTC.

The V call is TRBV6-1, the J call TRBJ2-3; D may be TRBD1 or TRBD2 (5 bases each). V lost 8 bases and J lost 1, with 10 bases in between. This CDR3 has 13 residues. Looked up from germline, CDR1 is MNHNS and CDR2 is SASEGT. Here the CDR3 reads CASLRGRTDTQYF. The CDR3 nucleotides read TGTGCCAGCTTACGGGGACGCACAGATACGCAGTATTTT.

This clone was seen a few times. The chain carries TRBV6-1 and TRBJ1-5; tentative D call: TRBD1 (6 bases). Germline V gene data show CDR1 as MNHNS and CDR2 as SASEGT. This CDR3 comprises 14 residues. Trimming took off 4 bases at V and 3 bases at J, with 10 bases between the two ends. The CDR3 coding sequence is TGTGCCAGCAGTGGGGGACACCTCAATCAGCCCCAGCATTTT. Its protein product is CASSGGHLNQPQHF.